The clone carrying this T cell receptor beta chain was picked up one time. The antigen is not known. Prior to thyroid surgery, none of the patients had received any treatment. Germline CDR1 is SGHAT and CDR2 is FQNNGV. This CDR3 contains 16 residues. V was shortened by 5 bases and J by 2 bases, with 19 bases between the two germline ends. The data originate from a study of metastatic and nonmetastatic thyroid tumors. Looking at the study overall: From malignant and benign thyroid patients, repertoires in blood and in tumor or nodule tissue were compared.

As handled by the study authors: Clinicopathological groups supplied CDR3 differences that were used to build a distant-metastasis classifier for papillary thyroid cancer. TCRdb re-analyzed the PCR reads through MiXCR. The V and J calls here are based on TCRdb, not the publication. The sample lists around 14,000 clones, about a quarter seen once, with over 7.5% in the top ten. Findings and limits, study-wide: In blood and tumor, TCR beta diversity was reportedly significantly higher in malignant thyroid tumors than in benign nodules.

The TCR was taken from a female donor with papillary thyroid cancer or a benign thyroid nodule (not recorded which). Some clones in this sample may be carry-over from other donors' samples. The gene calls are TRBV11-2 and TRBJ2-7; the D is unclear. The specimen sequenced was tumor tissue. This CDR3 is CASSVRQAGVPYEQYF. The DNA for the CDR3 is TGTGCCAGCAGCGTCCGCCAGGCAGGAGTTCCCTACGAGCAGTACTTC.